This T cell receptor beta chain was found in a study of shared clonotypes between healthy human individuals. Study context: A donor's plate count was three for CD4 naive and three for CD4 memory; CD8 naive had two and CD8 memory one. Study outcomes and limitations: As a rule, naive subsets had a larger estimated richness than memory subsets.

This clone appeared a single time. Its target is not known. Donors included only healthy HIV-negative adults lacking recent acute infections or vaccinations. Sorted-subset replicate PCR reactions were performed with about 190 ng DNA, corresponding to 30,000 to 35,000 T cell genomes. Assay: immunoSEQ multiplex PCR; the TCRdb copy retains only in-frame clones and omits some. Here the sample spans roughly 2 million clones, 85% to 95% being singletons. The sample comprised naive CD4+ T cells sorted from blood. Specified subset: CD45RA+ positively selected. This receptor was identified in a man younger than 35 in good health.

The CDR3 loop reads CASSFTGGLGSPLHF. As DNA, the CDR3 is TGTGCCAGCAGCTTTACAGGGGGCTTGGGTTCACCCCTCCACTTT. The J gene is TRBJ1-6, the V gene TRBV7-8; 9 nucleotides line up with TRBD1. V lost 3 bases and J lost 9; bases outside the gene matches: 6. Germline CDR1 is SGHVS and CDR2 is FQNEAQ. There are 15 residues in the CDR3.